This entry is about one TCR beta chain. Assay: immunoSEQ multiplex PCR; the TCRdb copy retains only in-frame clones and omits some. The sample lists tens of thousands of clones, about 83% occurring once. V dropped 5 bases and J dropped 0 bases, with 16 bases sitting between them. Germline V gene data show CDR1 as KGHDR and CDR2 as SFDVKD. The CDR3 is 16 residues long. The data originate from a study of blood T cell repertoires in COVID-19. The clonotype was recovered from a man aged 40-50 years with acute or convalescent COVID-19. This chain joins TRBV24-1 and TRBJ2-7; D may be TRBD1 (6 bases). The sequenced material came from peripheral blood. The chain's CDR3 is CATSGIDRDTSYEQYF. Written as DNA, the CDR3 is TGTGCCACCAGTGGGATAGACCGGGACACCTCCTACGAGCAGTACTTC.